Following are 27 T cell receptor beta chains from one sample sequenced in a study of spatial heterogeneity in lung cancer. TCRdb re-derived calls from the 5' RACE reads in MiXCR, one entry per CDR3 protein. The sample includes over 45,000 distinct CDR3 sequences, approximately 5.3% of them seen just once. Time point: sample taken at primary tumor resection. Frozen PBMC, nontumor lung or tumor provided whole RNA, which was sequenced unsorted. The starting material was PBMCs, obtained at surgery. The receptors were sampled from a male donor with early-stage non-small cell lung cancer.

This clonotype was observed many times. The chain uses TRBV12-3 or TRBV12-4 and TRBJ1-4; D unclear. Trimming took 7 bases from V and 6 from J, leaving 18 bases between them. CDR3 size: 15 residues. The CDR3 DNA sequence: TGTGCCAGCACAGACAAGGACGGAGGATATGAAAAACTGTTTTTT. Translation: CASTDKDGGYEKLFF.

This clonotype was observed at least ten times. The V and J genes are TRBV6-1 and TRBJ2-2, with D maybe TRBD1 (5 bases). Trimming left V 6 bases short and J 6 bases short, with 11 bases between. The CDR3 has 13 amino acids. Germline CDR1 MNHNS, CDR2 SASEGT. The CDR3 protein is CASRDNWPGELFF. The CDR3 nucleotides are TGTGCCAGCAGGGACAATTGGCCCGGGGAGCTGTTTTTT.

This clonotype was seen only a few times. This chain links TRBV5-1 with TRBJ1-4, with 7 nucleotides matching TRBD1. Germline V CDR1 and CDR2: SGHRS, YFSETQ. The CDR3 sequence is 15 residues long. V shed 4 bases and J 5 bases; nucleotides not matched to a gene: 8. CDR3 sequence: CASSHPGTANEKLFF. The DNA of the CDR3 is TGCGCCAGCAGCCACCCCGGGACAGCGAATGAAAAACTGTTTTTT.

This clonotype was observed a few times. The chain is built from TRBV20-1 and TRBJ2-1; perhaps TRBD2 as D (5 bases). V shed 3 bases and J shed 9 bases, with 15 bases lying between them. This CDR3 region has 13 residues. CDR1 is DFQATT, CDR2 SNEGSKA, per germline (reference sequence). The CDR3: CSASREGDGEQFF. CDR3 bases: TGCAGTGCTAGCAGAGAGGGCGACGGTGAGCAGTTCTTC.

This clonotype was seen repeatedly, ten times or more. Here the CDR3 reads CAISEGFEWTSGNNEQFF. In DNA, the CDR3 is TGTGCCATCAGTGAAGGTTTTGAGTGGACTAGCGGAAACAATGAGCAGTTCTTC. The V and J genes are TRBV10-3 and TRBJ2-1; 10 nucleotides line up with TRBD2. There are 18 residues in the CDR3. Germline CDR1 and CDR2: ENHRY and SYGVKD. Losses at the gene ends were 3 bases for V and 5 bases for J; bases not matched to a gene: 13.

The rearrangement joins TRBV5-5 to TRBJ1-1; 8 bases map to TRBD1. CDR1 and CDR2 from the germline V gene are SGHKS and YYEKEE (reference sequence). J gave up 0 bases and V 5 bases, and 9 bases lay outside the gene matches. The CDR3 covers 16 residues. DNA for the CDR3: TGTGCCAGCAGACCATACAGGGGGAGCATGAACACTGAAGCTTTCTTT. This gives the protein CASRPYRGSMNTEAFF.

This clonotype appeared many times. J is TRBJ1-2 and V is TRBV29-1; D not certain. Germline V gives CDR1 SQVTM, CDR2 ANQGSEA. The V gene lost 4 bases and the J gene lost 2 bases, with 14 bases spanning the gap. The CDR3 spans 14 residues. CDR3 protein: CSVVDRSRNYGYTF. The CDR3, as DNA: TGCAGCGTTGTAGACCGATCCCGCAACTATGGCTACACCTTC.

This clonotype occurred many times. The V gene is TRBV28, the J gene TRBJ2-5; 10 nucleotides align to TRBD1. J gave up 3 bases and V 3 bases, and 7 bases lay outside the gene matches. The CDR3 length is 16 residues. Germline assignment: CDR1 MDHEN and CDR2 SYDVKM. The CDR3 region is CASSFRGTGEEETQYF. CDR3 DNA sequence: TGTGCCAGCAGTTTTAGGGGGACAGGGGAAGAAGAGACCCAGTACTTC.

The chain combines TRBV6-4 with TRBJ2-2; the D is unclear. The CDR3 spans 15 residues. V was trimmed by 7 bases and J by 0 bases, leaving 12 bases between them. Germline CDR1 is MRHNA and CDR2 is SNTAGT. The CDR3, as DNA: TGTGCCAGCAAGAAGACGGCCTCGAACACCGGGGAGCTGTTTTTT. Protein sequence: CASKKTASNTGELFF.

The gene calls are TRBV6-2 or TRBV6-3 and TRBJ2-7, with 10 bases identical to TRBD2. CDR3 length equals 15 residues. Germline V lookup: CDR1 MNHEY, CDR2 SVGEGT. Losses at the gene ends were 0 bases for V and 5 bases for J; bases not matched to a gene: 4. Written as DNA, the CDR3 is TGTGCCAGCAGTTACTCCACTAGCGGGACCCACGAGCAGTACTTC. Translated, it gives CASSYSTSGTHEQYF.

This clonotype was seen at least ten times. The chain has TRBV19 and TRBJ1-4, with 11 bases identical to TRBD1. With V trimmed by 5 bases and J by 8 bases, 7 bases remained unmatched. Germline CDR1 reads LNHDA; CDR2 reads SQIVND (reference sequence). This CDR3 comprises 15 residues. CDR3 nucleotides: TGTGCCAGTAGTGGACAGGGGGCCTTGCCCGAAAAACTGTTTTTT. It is translated as CASSGQGALPEKLFF.

This clonotype was detected many times. The CDR3 sequence is CASSFGNTEAFF. The CDR3, as DNA: TGTGCCAGCAGTTTCGGCAACACTGAAGCTTTCTTT. V usage is TRBV27 and J usage is TRBJ1-1; D unclear. The germline V gene encodes CDR1 MNHEY and CDR2 SMNVEV (reference sequence). V lost 3 bases and J 2 bases, leaving 4 bases between the germline ends. The CDR3 totals 12 residues.

Ten or more counts support this clonotype. This chain connects TRBV5-1 to TRBJ2-2; 9 nucleotides line up with TRBD1. Germline V lookup: CDR1 SGHRS, CDR2 YFSETQ. The CDR3 consists of 16 residues. The ends lost 6 bases at V and 4 bases at J; junction bases unmatched: 10. CDR3: CASTFTGGAVTGELFF. CDR3 DNA: TGCGCCAGCACCTTTACAGGGGGCGCGGTCACCGGGGAGCTGTTTTTT. The full variable domain, rest sourced from reference TRBV5-1 and TRBJ2-2, is KAGVTQTPRYLIKTRGQQVTLSCSPISGHRSVSWYQQTPGQGLQFLFEYFSETQRNKGNFPGRFSGRQFSNSRSEMNVSTLELGDSALYLCASTFTGGAVTGELFFGEGSRLTVL.

Ten or more counts support this clonotype. The chain joins TRBV28 to TRBJ2-7; D is undetermined. This CDR3 has 16 amino acids. The V end was cut by 4 bases, the J end by 0 bases, with 16 bases between. From germline, CDR1 is MDHEN and CDR2 SYDVKM. CDR3 sequence: CASSSRTGFSSYEQYF. The CDR3, as DNA: TGTGCCAGCAGTTCGCGGACGGGCTTCAGCTCCTACGAGCAGTACTTC. The entire variable domain, with the rest obtained from reference TRBV28 and TRBJ2-7, is as follows: DVKVTQSSRYLVKRTGEKVFLECVQDMDHENMFWYRQDPGLGLRLIYFSYDVKMKEKGDIPEGYSVSREKKERFSLILESASTNQTSMYLCASSSRTGFSSYEQYFGPGTRLTVT.

The table lists this clonotype with many counts. This chain uses TRBV2 with TRBJ2-1, with TRBD2 matching 8 bases. This CDR3 region has 13 residues. Trimming cost V 4 bases and J 4 bases; bases outside gene matches: 0. Germline-derived CDR1 and CDR2 are SNHLY and FYNNEI. The CDR3 coding sequence is TGTGCCAGCAGTGGACTAGCGTACAATGAGCAGTTCTTC. Translating it yields CASSGLAYNEQFF.

Many counts were recorded for this clonotype. The V call is TRBV20-1, the J call TRBJ1-2; a possible D gene is TRBD1 (6 bases). The germline gives CDR1 DFQATT, CDR2 SNEGSKA (reference sequence). CDR3 length: 14 amino acids. V lost 5 bases and J lost 0, with 13 bases in between. The DNA for the CDR3 is TGCAGTGCTCCTGAGACAGGATCTAACTATGGCTACACCTTC. This gives the protein CSAPETGSNYGYTF.

This clonotype was seen many times. The genes are TRBV28 and TRBJ1-1; D is undetermined. In germline, CDR1 is MDHEN, CDR2 SYDVKM. Trimming shortened V by 3 bases and J by 4 bases, and 12 bases separated the two germline ends. This CDR3 spans 14 amino acids. The CDR3 loop is CASSLPGKGTEAFF. The CDR3 DNA reads as TGTGCCAGCAGTTTGCCGGGTAAGGGCACTGAAGCTTTCTTT.

This clonotype was seen repeatedly, ten times or more. The V and J genes are TRBV7-2 and TRBJ2-1; D could derive from TRBD1 or TRBD2 (5 bases each). Germline CDR1 and CDR2: SGHTA and FQGNSA. The length of the CDR3 is 14 residues. Trimming shortened V by 6 bases and J by 6 bases, and 15 bases separated the two germline ends. The DNA for the CDR3 is TGTGCCAGCAGTCGAGGGGTGACGGGCAATGAGCAGTTCTTC. This sequence encodes CASSRGVTGNEQFF.

This clonotype was seen only once. A much larger clone differs from this one at a single base, so this may be a read error. The gene calls are TRBV20-1 and TRBJ2-3; no clear D. Per the germline V gene, CDR1 is DFQATT and CDR2 is SNEGSKA (reference sequence). CDR3 length equals 12 residues. CDR3 nucleotide sequence: TGCAGTGTTACGCCGGGTGCGGATACGCAGTGTTTT. It translates to CSVTPGADTQCF.

This clonotype has a count of ten or more. This chain connects TRBV7-9 to TRBJ2-1, with 9 bases aligning to TRBD2. The CDR3 spans 15 residues. The V segment lost 1 base and the J segment 6 bases; nucleotides outside the gene matches: 4. Germline loops: CDR1 SEHNR, CDR2 FQNEAQ (reference sequence). CDR3 residues: CASSLVLAGLNEQFF. The DNA for the CDR3 is TGTGCCAGCAGCTTAGTCCTAGCGGGGCTCAATGAGCAGTTCTTC.

This clonotype was picked up many times. The chain joins TRBV28 to TRBJ1-1, with D possibly matching TRBD1 (5 bases). Germline V lookup: CDR1 MDHEN, CDR2 SYDVKM. The CDR3 has 18 amino acids. The V end was cut by 3 bases, the J end by 8 bases, with 28 bases between. The CDR3 region is CASSFPPPGAAAYIEAFF. CDR3 DNA sequence: TGTGCCAGCAGTTTTCCCCCCCCCGGGGCCGCGGCGTATATAGAAGCTTTCTTT.

This clonotype was counted ten times or more. V is TRBV5-4 and J is TRBJ2-5, with TRBD1 matching 7 bases. The ends lost 4 bases at V and 1 base at J; junction bases unmatched: 7. The germline V gene has CDR1 SGHNT and CDR2 YYREEE (reference sequence). The CDR3 covers 15 residues. CDR3 sequence (DNA): TGTGCCAGCAGCCCGAGGGACAGATCCCAAGAGACCCAGTACTTC. This codes for CASSPRDRSQETQYF.

This clonotype has a handful of counts. V and J are TRBV12-3 or TRBV12-4 and TRBJ1-1; 9 positions agree with TRBD1. With V trimmed by 3 bases and J by 3 bases, 2 bases remained unmatched. This CDR3 region has 14 residues. In DNA form, the CDR3 reads TGTGCCAGCAGTTTGACAGGGGGTTACACTGAAGCTTTCTTT. Protein: CASSLTGGYTEAFF.

This clonotype has at least ten counts. The chain couples TRBV30 to TRBJ1-1; tentatively, D is TRBD1 (6 bases). This CDR3 contains 15 residues. CDR1 is GTSNPN, CDR2 SVGIG, per germline (reference sequence). V was cut by 5 bases and J by 1 base, with 17 bases left in between. The CDR3 loop is CAWDRTAPSNTEAFF. The DNA of the CDR3 is TGTGCCTGGGACAGGACAGCTCCTTCGAACACTGAAGCTTTCTTT.

There are many counts of this clonotype. CDR3 protein: CAIRNDRVGTEAFF. In nucleotides, the CDR3 is TGTGCCATCAGAAACGACAGGGTGGGAACTGAAGCTTTCTTT. The V and J genes are TRBV10-3 and TRBJ1-1, with TRBD1 identical over 7 bases. Germline V gene data show CDR1 as ENHRY and CDR2 as SYGVKD. V trimming: 6 bases; J trimming: 5 bases; junction bases outside the gene matches: 9. CDR3 length: 14 amino acids.

This clonotype was seen at least ten times. The chain links TRBV12-3 or TRBV12-4 to TRBJ2-7; 7 positions agree with TRBD1. The length of the CDR3 is 15 residues. Trimming cost V 6 bases and J 1 base; bases outside gene matches: 9. CDR3 in amino acids: CASSLRQGSSYEQYF. As DNA, the CDR3 is TGTGCCAGCAGCTTAAGACAGGGATCATCCTACGAGCAGTACTTC.

This clonotype was counted many times. This chain links TRBV5-1 with TRBJ2-7; TRBD2 might be the D (6 bases). The CDR3 loop spans 14 amino acids. The germline V gene encodes CDR1 SGHRS and CDR2 YFSETQ. V was cut by 3 bases and J by 5 bases, with 15 bases left in between. DNA for the CDR3: TGCGCCAGCAGCTACCTGGGAACGGGGGACGAGCAGTACTTC. This gives the protein CASSYLGTGDEQYF.